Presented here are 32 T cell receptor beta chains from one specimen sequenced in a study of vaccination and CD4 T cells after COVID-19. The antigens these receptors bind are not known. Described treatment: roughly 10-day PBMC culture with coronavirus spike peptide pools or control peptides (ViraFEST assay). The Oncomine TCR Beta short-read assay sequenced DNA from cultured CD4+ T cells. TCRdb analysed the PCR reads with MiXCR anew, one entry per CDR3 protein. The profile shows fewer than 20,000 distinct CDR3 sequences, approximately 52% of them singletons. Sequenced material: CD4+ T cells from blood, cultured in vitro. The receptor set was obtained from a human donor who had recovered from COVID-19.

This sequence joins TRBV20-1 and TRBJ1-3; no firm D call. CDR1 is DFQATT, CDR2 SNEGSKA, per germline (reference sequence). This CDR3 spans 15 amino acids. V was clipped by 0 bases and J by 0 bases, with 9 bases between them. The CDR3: CSARDPLYSGNTIYF. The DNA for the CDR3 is TGCAGTGCTAGAGATCCGCTTTACTCTGGAAACACCATATATTTT.

The CDR3 nucleotides read TGTGCCAGCAGTTACGGGGTAGCGGGAGGGTGGGAAGATACGCAGTATTTT. Translating it yields CASSYGVAGGWEDTQYF. The chain uses TRBV6-5 and TRBJ2-3; 11 nucleotides align to TRBD2. The CDR3 sequence is 17 residues long. From germline, CDR1 is MNHEY and CDR2 SVGAGI. After removal of 2 bases from V and 5 bases from J, the junction contained 9 bases not matched to a gene.

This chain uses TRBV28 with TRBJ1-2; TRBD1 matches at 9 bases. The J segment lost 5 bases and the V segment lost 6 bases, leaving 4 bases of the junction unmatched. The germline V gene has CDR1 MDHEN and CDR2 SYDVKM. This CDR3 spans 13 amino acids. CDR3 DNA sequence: TGTGCCAGCAGCTCGACAGGGGGGTATGGCTACACCTTC. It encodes CASSSTGGYGYTF.

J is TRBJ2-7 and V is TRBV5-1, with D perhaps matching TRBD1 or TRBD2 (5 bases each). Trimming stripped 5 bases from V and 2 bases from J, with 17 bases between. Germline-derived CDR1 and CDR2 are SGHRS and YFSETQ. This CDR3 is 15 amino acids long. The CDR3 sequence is CASSKPGTATYEQYF. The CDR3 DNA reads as TGCGCCAGCAGTAAACCCGGGACCGCGACCTACGAGCAGTACTTC. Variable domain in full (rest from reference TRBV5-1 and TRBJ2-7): KAGVTQTPRYLIKTRGQQVTLSCSPISGHRSVSWYQQTPGQGLQFLFEYFSETQRNKGNFPGRFSGRQFSNSRSEMNVSTLELGDSALYLCASSKPGTATYEQYFGPGTRLTVT.

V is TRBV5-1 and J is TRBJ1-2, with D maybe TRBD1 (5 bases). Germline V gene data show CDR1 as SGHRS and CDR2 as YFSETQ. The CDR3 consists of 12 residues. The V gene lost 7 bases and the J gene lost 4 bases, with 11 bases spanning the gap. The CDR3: CASSSQGYGYTF. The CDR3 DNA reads TGCGCCAGCTCCAGTCAGGGCTATGGCTACACCTTC.

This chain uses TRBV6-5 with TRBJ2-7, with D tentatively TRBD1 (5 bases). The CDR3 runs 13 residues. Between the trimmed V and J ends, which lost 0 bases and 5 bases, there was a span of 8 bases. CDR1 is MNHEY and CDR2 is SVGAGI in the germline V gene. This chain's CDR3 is CASSYSGAHEQYF. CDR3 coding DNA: TGTGCCAGCAGTTACTCAGGGGCCCACGAGCAGTACTTC.

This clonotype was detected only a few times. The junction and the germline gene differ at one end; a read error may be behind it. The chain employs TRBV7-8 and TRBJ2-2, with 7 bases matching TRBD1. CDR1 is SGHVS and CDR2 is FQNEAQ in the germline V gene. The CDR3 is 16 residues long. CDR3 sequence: CASSFGHFEGAGELFF. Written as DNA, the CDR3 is TGTGCCAGCAGCTTTGGACACTTCGAGGGGGCCGGGGAGTTGTTTTTT.

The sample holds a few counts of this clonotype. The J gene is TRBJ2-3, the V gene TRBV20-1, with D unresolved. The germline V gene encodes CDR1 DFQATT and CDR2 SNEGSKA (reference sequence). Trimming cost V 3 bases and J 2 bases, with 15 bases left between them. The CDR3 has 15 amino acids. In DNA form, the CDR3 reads TGCAGTGCTAGTTCGTCAGCTGGGAACACAGATACGCAGTATTTT. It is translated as CSASSSAGNTDTQYF.

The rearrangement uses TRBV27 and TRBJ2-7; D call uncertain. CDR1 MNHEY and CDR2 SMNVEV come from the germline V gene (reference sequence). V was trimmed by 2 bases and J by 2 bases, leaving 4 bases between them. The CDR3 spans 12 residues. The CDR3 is CASSLATYEQYF. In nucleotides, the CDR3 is TGTGCCAGCAGTTTAGCCACCTACGAGCAGTACTTC.

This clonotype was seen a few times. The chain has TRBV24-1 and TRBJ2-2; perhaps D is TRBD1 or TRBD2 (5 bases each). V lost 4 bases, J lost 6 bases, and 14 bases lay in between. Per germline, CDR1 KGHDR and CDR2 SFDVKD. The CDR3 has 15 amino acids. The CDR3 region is CATSDPAGSAGELFF. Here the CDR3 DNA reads TGTGCCACCAGTGACCCTGCAGGGAGTGCCGGGGAGCTGTTTTTT.

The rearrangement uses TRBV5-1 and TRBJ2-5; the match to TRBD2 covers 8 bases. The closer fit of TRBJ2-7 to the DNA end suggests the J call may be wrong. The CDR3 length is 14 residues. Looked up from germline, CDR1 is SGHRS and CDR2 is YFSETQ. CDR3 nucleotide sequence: TGCGCCAGCAGCGAGCGGGGGTGGATCTACGAGCAGTACTTC. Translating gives CASSERGWIYEQYF.

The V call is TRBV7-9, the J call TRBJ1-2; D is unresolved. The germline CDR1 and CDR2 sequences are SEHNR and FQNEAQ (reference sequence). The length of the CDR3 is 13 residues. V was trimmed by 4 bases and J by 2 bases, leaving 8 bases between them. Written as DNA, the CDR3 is TGTGCCAGCAGCTCAACTGGGAACTATGGCTACACCTTC. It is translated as CASSSTGNYGYTF.

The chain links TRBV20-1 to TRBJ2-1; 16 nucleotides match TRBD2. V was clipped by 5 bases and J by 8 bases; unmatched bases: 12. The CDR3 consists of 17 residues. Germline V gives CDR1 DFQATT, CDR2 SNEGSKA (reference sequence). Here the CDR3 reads CSAPPKGLAGGPDEQFF. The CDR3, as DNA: TGCAGTGCTCCTCCGAAGGGACTAGCGGGGGGGCCGGATGAGCAGTTCTTC.

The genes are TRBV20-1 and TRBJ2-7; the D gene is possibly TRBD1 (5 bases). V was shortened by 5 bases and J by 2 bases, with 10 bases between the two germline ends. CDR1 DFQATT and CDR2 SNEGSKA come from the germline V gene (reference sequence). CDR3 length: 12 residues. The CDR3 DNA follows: TGCAGTGCTCTGGGCAGGGCCTACGAGCAGTACTTC. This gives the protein CSALGRAYEQYF.

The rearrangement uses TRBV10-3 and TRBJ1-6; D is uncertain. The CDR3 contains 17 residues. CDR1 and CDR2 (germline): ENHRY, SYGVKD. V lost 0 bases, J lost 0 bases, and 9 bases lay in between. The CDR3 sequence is CAISESAKTSYNSPLHF. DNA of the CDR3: TGTGCCATCAGTGAGTCGGCAAAAACCTCCTATAATTCACCCCTCCACTTT.

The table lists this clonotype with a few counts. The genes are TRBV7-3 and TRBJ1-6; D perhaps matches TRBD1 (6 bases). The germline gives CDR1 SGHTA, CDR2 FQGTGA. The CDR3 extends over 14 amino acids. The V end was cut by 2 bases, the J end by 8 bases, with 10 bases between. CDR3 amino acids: CASSLGGWDSPLHF. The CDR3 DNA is TGTGCCAGCAGCTTAGGGGGCTGGGATTCACCCCTCCACTTT.

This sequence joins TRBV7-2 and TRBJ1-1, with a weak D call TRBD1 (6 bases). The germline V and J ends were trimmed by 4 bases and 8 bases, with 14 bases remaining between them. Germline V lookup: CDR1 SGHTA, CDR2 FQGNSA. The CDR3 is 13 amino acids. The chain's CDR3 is CASSSRTVEEAFF. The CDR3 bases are TGTGCCAGCAGCTCGCGGACAGTAGAAGAAGCTTTCTTT.

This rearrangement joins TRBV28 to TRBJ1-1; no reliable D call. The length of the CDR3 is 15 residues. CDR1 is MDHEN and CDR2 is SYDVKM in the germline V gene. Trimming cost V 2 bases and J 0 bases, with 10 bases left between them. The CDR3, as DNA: TGTGCCAGCAGTTTACCGGGGTCCATGAACACTGAAGCTTTCTTT. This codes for CASSLPGSMNTEAFF.

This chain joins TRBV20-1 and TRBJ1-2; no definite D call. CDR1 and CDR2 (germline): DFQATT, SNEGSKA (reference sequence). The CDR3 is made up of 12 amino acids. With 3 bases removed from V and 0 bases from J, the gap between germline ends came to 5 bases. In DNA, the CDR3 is TGCAGTGCTAGGAGCGCTAACTATGGCTACACCTTC. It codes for CSARSANYGYTF.

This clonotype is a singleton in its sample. The CDR3 is CASSYSSGHSYEQYF. In nucleotides, the CDR3 is TGTGCCAGCAGTTACTCTAGCGGGCATTCCTACGAGCAGTACTTC. The V gene is TRBV6-5, the J gene TRBJ2-7; 7 positions agree with TRBD2. CDR1 and CDR2 (germline): MNHEY, SVGAGI. This CDR3 comprises 15 residues. V gave up 0 bases and J gave up 1 base; unmatched junction bases: 3.

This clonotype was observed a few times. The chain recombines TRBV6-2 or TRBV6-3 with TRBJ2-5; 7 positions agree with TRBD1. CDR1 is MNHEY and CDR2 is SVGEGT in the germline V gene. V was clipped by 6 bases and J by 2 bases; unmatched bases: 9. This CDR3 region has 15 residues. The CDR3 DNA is TGTGCCAGCAGACGACAGGGTCGGGGACAAGAGACCCAGTACTTC. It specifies CASRRQGRGQETQYF.

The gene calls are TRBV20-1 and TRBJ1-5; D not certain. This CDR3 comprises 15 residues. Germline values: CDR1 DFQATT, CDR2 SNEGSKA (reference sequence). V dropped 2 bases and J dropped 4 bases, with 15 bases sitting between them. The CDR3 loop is CSARTTGRKNQPQHF. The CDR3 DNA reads TGCAGTGCTAGAACCACCGGACGGAAAAATCAGCCCCAGCATTTT.

DNA of the CDR3: TGCAGTGCTCGCGGTGGGAGCGGGAGGGCAGGAACCCCCTACAATGAGCAGTTCTTC. It specifies CSARGGSGRAGTPYNEQFF. The chain employs TRBV20-1 and TRBJ2-1, with 10 bases fitting TRBD2. The V gene's germline CDR1 is DFQATT and CDR2 SNEGSKA (reference sequence). The CDR3 has 19 amino acids. V was pared by 5 bases and J by 2 bases, with 18 bases of the junction left unmatched.

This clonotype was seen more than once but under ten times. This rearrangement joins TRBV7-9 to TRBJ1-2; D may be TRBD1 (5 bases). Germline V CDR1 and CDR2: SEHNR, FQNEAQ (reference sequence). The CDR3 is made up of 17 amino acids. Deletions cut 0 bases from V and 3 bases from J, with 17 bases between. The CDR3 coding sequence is TGTGCCAGCAGCTTAGCGAGTCGTCAGGGAAAAGACTATGGCTACACCTTC. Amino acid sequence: CASSLASRQGKDYGYTF.

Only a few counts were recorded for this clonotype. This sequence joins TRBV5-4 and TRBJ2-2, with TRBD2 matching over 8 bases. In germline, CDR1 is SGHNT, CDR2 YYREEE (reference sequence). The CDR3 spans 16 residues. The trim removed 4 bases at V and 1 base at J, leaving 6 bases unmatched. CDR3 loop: CASSLGLAGNTGELFF. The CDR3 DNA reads TGTGCCAGCAGCCTCGGACTAGCTGGGAACACCGGGGAGCTGTTTTTT. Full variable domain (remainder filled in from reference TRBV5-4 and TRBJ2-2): ETGVTQSPTHLIKTRGQQVTLRCSSQSGHNTVSWYQQALGQGPQFIFQYYREEENGRGNFPPRFSGLQFPNYSSELNVNALELDDSALYLCASSLGLAGNTGELFFGEGSRLTVL.

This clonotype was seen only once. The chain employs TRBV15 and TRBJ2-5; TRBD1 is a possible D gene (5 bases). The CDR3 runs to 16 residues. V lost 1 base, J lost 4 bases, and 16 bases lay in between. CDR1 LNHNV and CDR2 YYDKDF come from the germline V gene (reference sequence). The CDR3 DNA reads TGTGCCACCAGCAGAGCCATGGGGCGAGAATCAGAGACCCAGTACTTC. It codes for CATSRAMGRESETQYF.

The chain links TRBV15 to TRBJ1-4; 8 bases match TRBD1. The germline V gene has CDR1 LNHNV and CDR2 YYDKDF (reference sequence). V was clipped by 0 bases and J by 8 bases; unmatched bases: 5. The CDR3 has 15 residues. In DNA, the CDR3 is TGTGCCACCAGCAGAGAAACAGGGGGAAGAGAAAAACTGTTTTTT. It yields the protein CATSRETGGREKLFF.

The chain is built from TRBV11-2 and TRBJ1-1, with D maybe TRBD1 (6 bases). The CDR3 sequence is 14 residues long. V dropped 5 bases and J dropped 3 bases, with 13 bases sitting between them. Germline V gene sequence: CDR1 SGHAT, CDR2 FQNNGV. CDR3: CASSPQYRDTEAFF. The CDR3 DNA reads TGTGCCAGCAGCCCGCAGTACAGGGACACTGAAGCTTTCTTT.

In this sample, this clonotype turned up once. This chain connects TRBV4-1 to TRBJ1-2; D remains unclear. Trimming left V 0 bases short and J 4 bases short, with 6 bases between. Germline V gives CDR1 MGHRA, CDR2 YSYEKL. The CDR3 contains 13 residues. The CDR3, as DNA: TGCGCCAGCAGCCAAGAATGGGGCTATGGCTACACCTTC. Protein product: CASSQEWGYGYTF.

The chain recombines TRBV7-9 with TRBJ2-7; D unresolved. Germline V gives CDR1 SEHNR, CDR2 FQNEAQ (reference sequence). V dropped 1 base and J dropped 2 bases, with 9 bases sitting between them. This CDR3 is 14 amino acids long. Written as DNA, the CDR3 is TGTGCCAGCAGCTTAGAAGACAAAACCTACGAGCAGTACTTC. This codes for CASSLEDKTYEQYF.

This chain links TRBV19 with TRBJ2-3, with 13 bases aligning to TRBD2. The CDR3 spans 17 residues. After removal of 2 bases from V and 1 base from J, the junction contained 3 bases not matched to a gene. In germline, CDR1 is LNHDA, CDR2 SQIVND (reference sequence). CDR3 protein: CASSISGLAGGTDTQYF. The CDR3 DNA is TGTGCCAGTAGTATATCTGGACTAGCGGGAGGCACAGATACGCAGTATTTT.

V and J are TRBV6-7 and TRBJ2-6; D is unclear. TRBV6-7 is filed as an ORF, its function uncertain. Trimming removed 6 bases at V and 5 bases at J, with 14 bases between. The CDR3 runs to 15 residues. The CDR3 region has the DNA TGTGCCAGCAGGCCCCAGGACCTCCGGGCCAACGTCCTGACTTTC. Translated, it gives CASRPQDLRANVLTF.